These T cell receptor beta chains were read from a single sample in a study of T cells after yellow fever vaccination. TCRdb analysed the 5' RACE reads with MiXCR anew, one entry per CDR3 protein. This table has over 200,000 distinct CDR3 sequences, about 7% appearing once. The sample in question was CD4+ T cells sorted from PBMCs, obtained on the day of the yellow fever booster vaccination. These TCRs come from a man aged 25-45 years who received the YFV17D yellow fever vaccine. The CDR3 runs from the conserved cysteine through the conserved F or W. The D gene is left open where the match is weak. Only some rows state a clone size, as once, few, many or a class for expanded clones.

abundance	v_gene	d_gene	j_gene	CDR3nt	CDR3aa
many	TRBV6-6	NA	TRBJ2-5	TGTGCCAGCAGTAGGATCCAAGAGACCCAGTACTTC	CASSRIQETQYF
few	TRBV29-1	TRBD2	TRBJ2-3	TGCAGCGTGGGGGGAGGGTTCGGAACGCAGTATTTT	CSVGGGFGTQYF
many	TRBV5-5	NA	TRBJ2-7	TGTGCCAGCAGGAGGGGGACCATGAGCTCCTACGAGCAGTACTTC	CASRRGTMSSYEQYF
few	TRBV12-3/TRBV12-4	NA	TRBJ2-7	TGTGCCAGCAGTTCTCGTGGACAATTGGCCTACGAGCAGTACTTC	CASSSRGQLAYEQYF
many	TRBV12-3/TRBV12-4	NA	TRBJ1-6	TGTGCCAGCAGTGGGGGGGCGAGTAATTCACCCCTCCACTTT	CASSGGASNSPLHF
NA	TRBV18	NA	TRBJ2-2	TGTGCCAGCTCACCGAAATCGAACACCGGGGAGCTGTTTTTT	CASSPKSNTGELFF
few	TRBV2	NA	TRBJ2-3	TGTGCCAGCAGACACCCCCGGGACCGGAGCACAGATACGCAGTATTTT	CASRHPRDRSTDTQYF
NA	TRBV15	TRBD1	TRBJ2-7	TGTGCCACCAGCAGAACCCGGGACAGGGGTTACGAGCAGTACTTC	CATSRTRDRGYEQYF
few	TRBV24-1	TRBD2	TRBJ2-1	TGTGCCACCAGTTTGCGGGAGGGGAGGTACAATGAGCAGTTCTTC	CATSLREGRYNEQFF
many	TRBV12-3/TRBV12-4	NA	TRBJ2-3	TGTGCCAGCAGCCCTTTAGGGGGTGTCACTACGCAGTATTTT	CASSPLGGVTTQYF
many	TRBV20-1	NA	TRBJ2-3	TGCAGTGCTAGAGTCCCCCCGGTGTCGCAGTATTTT	CSARVPPVSQYF
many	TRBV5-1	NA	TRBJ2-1	TGCGCCAGCAGCTTGTTCCCGGGGAATGAGCAGTTCTTC	CASSLFPGNEQFF
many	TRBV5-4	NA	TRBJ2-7	TGTGCCAGCAGCTCGATGGGCTCCTACGAGCAGTACTTC	CASSSMGSYEQYF
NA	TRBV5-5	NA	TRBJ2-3	TGTGCCAGCAGCACCGGGACGGGACTTTGGGCAGATACGCAGTATTTT	CASSTGTGLWADTQYF
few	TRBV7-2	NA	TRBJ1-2	TGTGCCAGCAGCCCCAGGGAGGTGTGGGGCTACACCTTC	CASSPREVWGYTF
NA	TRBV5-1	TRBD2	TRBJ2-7	TGCGCCAGCAGCTTTTGGACTAGCGGGAGTAGTGAGCAGCACTTC	CASSFWTSGSSEQHF
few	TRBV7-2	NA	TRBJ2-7	TGTGCCAGCAGCGCTTCGGTCCTGGGCTTCGGCGAGCAGTACTTC	CASSASVLGFGEQYF
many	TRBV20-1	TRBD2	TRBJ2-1	TGCAGTGCAGCGGGAGTCAATGAGCAGTTCTTC	CSAAGVNEQFF
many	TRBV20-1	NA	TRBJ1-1	TGCAGTGCTCGACGAGGGGGGGTTGACACTGAAGCTTTCTTT	CSARRGGVDTEAFF
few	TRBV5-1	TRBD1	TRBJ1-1	TGCGCCAGCAGTCTGGACAGGGGGCGCGCGACTGAAGCTTTCTTT	CASSLDRGRATEAFF
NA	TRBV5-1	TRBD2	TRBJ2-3	TGCGCCAGCAGCCCAGGGGCTAGCGGGAGTCCGGCTACGCACTATTTT	CASSPGASGSPATHYF
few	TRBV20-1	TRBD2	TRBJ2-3	TGCAGTGCTCCCCCCACTAGCGGTCACGCAGATACGCAGTATTTT	CSAPPTSGHADTQYF
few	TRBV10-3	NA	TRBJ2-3	TGTGCCATCAGTCCTATCCGGGACACCTTCACAGATACGCAGTATTTT	CAISPIRDTFTDTQYF
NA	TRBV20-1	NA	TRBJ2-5	TGCAGTGCCGGGGGGGAGGGGGCGCGTCAAGAGACCCAGTACTTC	CSAGGEGARQETQYF
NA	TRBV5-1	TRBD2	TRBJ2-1	TGCGCCAGCAGCTGGGCCGGGACTAGCTTCGACAATGAGCAGTTCTTC	CASSWAGTSFDNEQFF
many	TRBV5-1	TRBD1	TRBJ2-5	TGCGCCAGCAGCTACCGACAGGGCCAAGAGACCCAGTACTTC	CASSYRQGQETQYF
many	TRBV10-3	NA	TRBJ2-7	TGTGCCATCTCCTGGGACCCCTTCTCCTACGAGCAGTACTTC	CAISWDPFSYEQYF
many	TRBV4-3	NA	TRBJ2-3	TGCGCCAGCAGCCAAGGTTTATCGGGGTCAGATACGCAGTATTTT	CASSQGLSGSDTQYF
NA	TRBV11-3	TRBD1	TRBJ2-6	TGTGCCAGCAGCCCCGGACAGGGAAAACCTGGGGCCAACGTCCTGACTTTC	CASSPGQGKPGANVLTF
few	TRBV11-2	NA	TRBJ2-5	TGTGCCAGCAGCTCAGAGACTTCGGAGACCCAGTACTTC	CASSSETSETQYF
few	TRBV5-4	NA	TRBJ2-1	TGTGCCAGCAGCTATAGTTTGAGCTCCTACAATGAGCAGTTCTTC	CASSYSLSSYNEQFF
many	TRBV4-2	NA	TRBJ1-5	TGTGCCAGCAGCCAAGGAAATCAGCCCCAGCATTTT	CASSQGNQPQHF
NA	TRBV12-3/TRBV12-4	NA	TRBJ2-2	TGTGCCAGCCACCGGAACAGCGGGGAGCTGTTTTTT	CASHRNSGELFF
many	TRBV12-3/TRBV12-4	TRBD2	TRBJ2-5	TGTGCCAGCAGTTTTCCTAGCGGGAGGATTCAAGAGACCCAGTACTTC	CASSFPSGRIQETQYF
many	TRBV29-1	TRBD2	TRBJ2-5	TGCAGCGTTGAAGGCGGGAGAGGTGTGGAGACCCAGTACTTC	CSVEGGRGVETQYF
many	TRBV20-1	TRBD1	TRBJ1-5	TGCAGTGCTTCGCCGGGACAGGGCTTTCAGCCCCAGCATTTT	CSASPGQGFQPQHF
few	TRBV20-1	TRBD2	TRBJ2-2	TGCAGTGCTGTCAGCGGGAGTAGCACCGGGGAGCTGTTTTTT	CSAVSGSSTGELFF
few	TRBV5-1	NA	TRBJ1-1	TGCGCCAGCAGCAAGACAGAGAACACTGAAGCTTTCTTT	CASSKTENTEAFF
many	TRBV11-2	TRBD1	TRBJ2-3	TGTGCCAGCAGCGGGGGACAGACGGATACGCAGTATTTT	CASSGGQTDTQYF
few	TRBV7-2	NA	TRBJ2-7	TGTGCCAGCAGCTTAGGTGGAGCCTTCTCCTACGAGCAGTACTTC	CASSLGGAFSYEQYF
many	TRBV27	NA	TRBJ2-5	TGTGCCAGCAGTTTACGAACAGAAGAGACCCAGTACTTC	CASSLRTEETQYF
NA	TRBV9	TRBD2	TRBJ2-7	TGTGCCAGCAGCCGGACTAGCGGGAGGGGGTACGAGCAGTACTTC	CASSRTSGRGYEQYF
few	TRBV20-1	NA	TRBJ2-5	TGCAGTGCGGGAGGAAGGGGAATGGCGACCCAGTACTTC	CSAGGRGMATQYF
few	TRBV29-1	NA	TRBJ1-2	TGCAGCGTTGACGCTAACTATGGCTACACCTTC	CSVDANYGYTF
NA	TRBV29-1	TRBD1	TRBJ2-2	TGCAGCGTTCAAGACAGGGCGAACACCGGGGAGCTGTTTTTT	CSVQDRANTGELFF
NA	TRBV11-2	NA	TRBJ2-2	TGTGCCTCAGGGACCGGGAGCACCGGGGAGCTGTTTTTT	CASGTGSTGELFF
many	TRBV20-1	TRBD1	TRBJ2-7	TGCAGTGCTCTCCTCAGGGGGCTATCCTACGAGCAGTACTTC	CSALLRGLSYEQYF
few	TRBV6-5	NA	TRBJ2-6	TGTGCCAGCAGTTATTTTGATTCTGGGGCCAACGTCCTGACTTTC	CASSYFDSGANVLTF
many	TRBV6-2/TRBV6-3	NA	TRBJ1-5	TGTGCCAGCAGTTATCAGAGAAATCAGCCCCAGCATTTT	CASSYQRNQPQHF
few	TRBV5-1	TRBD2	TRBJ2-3	TGCGCCAGCAGCGCCGATAGCGGGAGAAGCACAGATACGCAGTATTTT	CASSADSGRSTDTQYF
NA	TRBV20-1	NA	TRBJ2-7	TGCAGTGCAGTAGGGGGCTACGAGCAGTACTTC	CSAVGGYEQYF
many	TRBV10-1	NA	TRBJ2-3	TGCGCCAGCAGTGAGGGGGGAAGCACAGATACGCAGTATTTT	CASSEGGSTDTQYF
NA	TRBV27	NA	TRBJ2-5	TGTGCCAGCAGCGCCTCGGGGCGCGGGGAGACCCAGTACTTC	CASSASGRGETQYF
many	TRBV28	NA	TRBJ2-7	TGTGCCAGCATGGGAAGAGGGAGGCCGCCCTACGAGCAGTACTTC	CASMGRGRPPYEQYF
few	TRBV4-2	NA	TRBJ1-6	TGTGCCAGCAGCCAAGATCGCGGATATAATTCACCCCTCCACTTT	CASSQDRGYNSPLHF